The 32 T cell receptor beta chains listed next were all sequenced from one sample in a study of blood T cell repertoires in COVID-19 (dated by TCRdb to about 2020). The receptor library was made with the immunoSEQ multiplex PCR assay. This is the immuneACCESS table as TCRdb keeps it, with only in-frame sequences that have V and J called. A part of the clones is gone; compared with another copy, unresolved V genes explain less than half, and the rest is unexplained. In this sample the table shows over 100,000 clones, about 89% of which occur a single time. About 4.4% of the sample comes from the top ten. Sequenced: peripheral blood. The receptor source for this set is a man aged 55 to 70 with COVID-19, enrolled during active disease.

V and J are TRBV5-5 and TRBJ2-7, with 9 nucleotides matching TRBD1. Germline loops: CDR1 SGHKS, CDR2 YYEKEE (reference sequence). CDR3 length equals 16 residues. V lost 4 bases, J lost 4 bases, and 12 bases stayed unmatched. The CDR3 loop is CASSPGLGTGSYEQYF. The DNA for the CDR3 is TGTGCCAGCAGCCCGGGGTTGGGGACAGGGTCGTACGAGCAGTACTTC.

DNA of the CDR3: TGTGCCACCATCCGGGACAGAGTGGGGGCCAACGTCCTGACTTTC. Protein product: CATIRDRVGANVLTF. V gene TRBV15 combines with J gene TRBJ2-6; TRBD1 matches 7 bases. V shed 7 bases and J 4 bases; nucleotides not matched to a gene: 7. In germline, CDR1 is LNHNV, CDR2 YYDKDF (reference sequence). The CDR3 consists of 15 residues.

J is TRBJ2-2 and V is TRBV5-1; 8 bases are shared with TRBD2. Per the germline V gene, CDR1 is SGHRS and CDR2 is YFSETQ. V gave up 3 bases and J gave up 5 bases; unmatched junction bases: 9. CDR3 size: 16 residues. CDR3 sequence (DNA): TGCGCCAGCAGCTCCGGTGCGGTAGCGGGAACCGGGGAGCTGTTTTTT. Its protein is CASSSGAVAGTGELFF.

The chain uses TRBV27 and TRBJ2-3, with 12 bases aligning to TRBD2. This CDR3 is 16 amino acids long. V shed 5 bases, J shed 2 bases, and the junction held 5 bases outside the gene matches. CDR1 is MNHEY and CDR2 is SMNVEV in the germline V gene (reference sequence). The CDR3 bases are TGTGCCAGCAGTCAGACTAGCGGGGGACCCACAGATACGCAGTATTTT. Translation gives CASSQTSGGPTDTQYF.

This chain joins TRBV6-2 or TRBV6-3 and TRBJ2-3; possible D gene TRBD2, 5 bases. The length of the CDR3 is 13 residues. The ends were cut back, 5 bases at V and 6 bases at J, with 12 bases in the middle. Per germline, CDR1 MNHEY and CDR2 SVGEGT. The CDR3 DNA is TGTGCCAGCAGTCCCCCTCGAGGGGATACGCAGTATTTT. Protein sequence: CASSPPRGDTQYF.

This chain's CDR3 is CASSLAPSGGYNEQFF. The CDR3, as DNA: TGCGCCAGCAGCTTGGCCCCCAGCGGGGGATACAATGAGCAGTTCTTC. The V gene is TRBV5-1, the J gene TRBJ2-1; 8 positions agree with TRBD2. V lost 0 bases and J lost 4; bases outside the gene matches: 6. The CDR3 runs 16 residues. Looked up from germline, CDR1 is SGHRS and CDR2 is YFSETQ.

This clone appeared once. The CDR3 DNA is TGCGCCAGCAGGGACAGGGTTGGATCACCCCTCCACTTT. Encoded protein: CASRDRVGSPLHF. The chain links TRBV5-1 to TRBJ1-6; 8 nucleotides match TRBD1. Germline trimming cut 5 bases from V and 10 bases from J; bases unmatched to any gene: 5. The CDR3 is 13 residues long. Looked up from germline, CDR1 is SGHRS and CDR2 is YFSETQ.

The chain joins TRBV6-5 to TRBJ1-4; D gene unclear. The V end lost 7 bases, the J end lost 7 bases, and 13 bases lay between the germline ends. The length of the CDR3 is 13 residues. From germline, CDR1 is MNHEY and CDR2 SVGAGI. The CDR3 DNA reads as TGTGCCAGCATCCAGAATCTTGGTGAAAAACTGTTTTTT. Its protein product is CASIQNLGEKLFF.

The DNA for the CDR3 is TGTGCCAGCAGCGCGGGACAGGGGAACACTGAAGCTTTCTTT. It yields the protein CASSAGQGNTEAFF. This chain connects TRBV11-2 to TRBJ1-1; TRBD1 matches 9 bases. CDR3 length: 14 amino acids. CDR1 is SGHAT, CDR2 FQNNGV, per germline. V lost 5 bases to trimming and J lost 1 base; unmatched junction nucleotides: 2.

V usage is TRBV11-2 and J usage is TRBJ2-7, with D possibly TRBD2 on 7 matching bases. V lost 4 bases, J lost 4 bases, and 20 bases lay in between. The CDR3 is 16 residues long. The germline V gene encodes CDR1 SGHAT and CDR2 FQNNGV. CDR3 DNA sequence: TGTGCCAGCAGCTCGGGTGTGGGGGGGGCTTTTTACGAGCAGTACTTC. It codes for CASSSGVGGAFYEQYF.

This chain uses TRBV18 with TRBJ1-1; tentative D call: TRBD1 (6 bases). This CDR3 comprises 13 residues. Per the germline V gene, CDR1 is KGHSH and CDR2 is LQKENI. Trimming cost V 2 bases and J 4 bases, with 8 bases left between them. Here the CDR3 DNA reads TGTGCCAGCTCACCAGCCAGGGGCACTGAAGCTTTCTTT. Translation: CASSPARGTEAFF.

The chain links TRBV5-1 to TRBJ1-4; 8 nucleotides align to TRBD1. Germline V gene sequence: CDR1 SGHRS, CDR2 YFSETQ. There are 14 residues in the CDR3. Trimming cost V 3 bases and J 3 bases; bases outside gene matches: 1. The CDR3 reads CASSSTGANEKLFF. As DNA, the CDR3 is TGCGCCAGCAGCTCGACAGGGGCTAATGAAAAACTGTTTTTT.

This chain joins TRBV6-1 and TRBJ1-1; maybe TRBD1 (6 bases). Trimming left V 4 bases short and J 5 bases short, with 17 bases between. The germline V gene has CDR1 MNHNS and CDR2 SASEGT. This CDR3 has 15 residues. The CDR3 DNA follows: TGTGCCAGCAGTGGAGCATGGGGGCGAGGTACTGAAGCTTTCTTT. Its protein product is CASSGAWGRGTEAFF.

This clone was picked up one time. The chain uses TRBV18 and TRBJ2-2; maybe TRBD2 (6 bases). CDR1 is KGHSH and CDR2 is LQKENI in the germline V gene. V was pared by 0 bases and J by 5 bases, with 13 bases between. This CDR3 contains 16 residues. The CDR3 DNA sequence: TGTGCCAGCTCACCACCGATAACAGGAGGGACCGGGGAGCTGTTTTTT. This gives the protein CASSPPITGGTGELFF.

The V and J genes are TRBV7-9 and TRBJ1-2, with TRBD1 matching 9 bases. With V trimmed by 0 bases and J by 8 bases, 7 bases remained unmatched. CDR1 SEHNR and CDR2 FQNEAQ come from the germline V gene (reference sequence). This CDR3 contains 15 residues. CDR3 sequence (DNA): TGTGCCAGCAGCTTAGCGGGACAGGGAGTGCGGGGCTACACCTTC. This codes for CASSLAGQGVRGYTF.

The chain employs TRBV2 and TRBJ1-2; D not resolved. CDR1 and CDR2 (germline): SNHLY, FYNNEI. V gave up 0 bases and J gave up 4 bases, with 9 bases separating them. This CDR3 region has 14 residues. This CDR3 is CASSEASRIYGYTF. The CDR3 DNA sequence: TGTGCCAGCAGTGAAGCGAGCAGGATCTATGGCTACACCTTC.

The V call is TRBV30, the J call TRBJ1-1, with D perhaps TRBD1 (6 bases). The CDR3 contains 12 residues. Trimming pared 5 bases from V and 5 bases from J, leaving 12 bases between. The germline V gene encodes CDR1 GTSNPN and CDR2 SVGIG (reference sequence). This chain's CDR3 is CAWEGRGTEAFF. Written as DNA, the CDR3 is TGTGCCTGGGAGGGCAGGGGAACTGAAGCTTTCTTT. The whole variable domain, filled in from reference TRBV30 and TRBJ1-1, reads SQTIHQWPATLVQPVGSPLSLECTVEGTSNPNLYWYRQAAGRGLQLLFYSVGIGQISSEVPQNLSASRPQDRQFILSSKKLLLSDSGFYLCAWEGRGTEAFFGQGTRLTVV.

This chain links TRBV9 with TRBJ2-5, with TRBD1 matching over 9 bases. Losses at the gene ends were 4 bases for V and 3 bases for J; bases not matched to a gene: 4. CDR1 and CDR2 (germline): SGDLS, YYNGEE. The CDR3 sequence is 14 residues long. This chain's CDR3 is CASSQGTGKETQYF. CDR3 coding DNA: TGTGCCAGCAGCCAAGGGACAGGGAAAGAGACCCAGTACTTC.

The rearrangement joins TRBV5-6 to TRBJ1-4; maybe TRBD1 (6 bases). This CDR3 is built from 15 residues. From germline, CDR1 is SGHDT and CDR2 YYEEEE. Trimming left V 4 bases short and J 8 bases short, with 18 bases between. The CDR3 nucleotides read TGTGCCAGCAGCCTGGCGGGGGGCAACGTGGAAAAACTGTTTTTT. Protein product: CASSLAGGNVEKLFF.

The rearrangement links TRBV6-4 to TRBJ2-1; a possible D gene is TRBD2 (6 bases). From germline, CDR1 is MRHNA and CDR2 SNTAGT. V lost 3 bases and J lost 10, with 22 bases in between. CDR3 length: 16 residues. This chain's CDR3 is CASSERKSGGVIEQFF. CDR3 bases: TGTGCCAGCAGTGAGCGGAAGTCCGGCGGGGTTATCGAGCAGTTCTTC.

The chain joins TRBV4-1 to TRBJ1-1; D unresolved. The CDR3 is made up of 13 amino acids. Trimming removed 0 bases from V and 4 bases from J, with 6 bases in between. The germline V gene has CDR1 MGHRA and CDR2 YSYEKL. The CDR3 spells CASSQEYRTEAFF. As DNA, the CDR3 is TGCGCCAGCAGCCAAGAATATCGCACTGAAGCTTTCTTT.

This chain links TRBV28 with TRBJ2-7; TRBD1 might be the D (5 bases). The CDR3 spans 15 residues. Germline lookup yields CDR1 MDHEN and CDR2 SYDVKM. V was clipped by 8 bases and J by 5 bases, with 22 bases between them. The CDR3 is CASESLGVRFDEQYF. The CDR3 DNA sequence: TGTGCCAGCGAGAGCCTAGGGGTTCGTTTCGACGAGCAGTACTTC.

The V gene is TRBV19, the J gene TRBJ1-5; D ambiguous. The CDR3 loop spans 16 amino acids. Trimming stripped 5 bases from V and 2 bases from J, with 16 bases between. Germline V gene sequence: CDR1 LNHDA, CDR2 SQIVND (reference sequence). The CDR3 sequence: CASSSPNHEGNQPQHF. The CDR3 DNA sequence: TGTGCCAGTAGTTCGCCCAATCATGAGGGCAATCAGCCCCAGCATTTT.

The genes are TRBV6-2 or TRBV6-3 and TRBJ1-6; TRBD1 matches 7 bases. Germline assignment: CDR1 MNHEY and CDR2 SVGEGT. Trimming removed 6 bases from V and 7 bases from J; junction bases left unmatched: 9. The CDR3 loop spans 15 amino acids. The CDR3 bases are TGTGCCAGCAGCCTTCCGCGACAGGGAAATTCACCCCTCCACTTT. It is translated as CASSLPRQGNSPLHF.

The CDR3 reads CASSLGRRLNSPLHF. The CDR3 nucleotides are TGTGCCAGCAGCCTAGGAAGGAGGCTGAATTCACCCCTCCACTTT. The chain combines TRBV7-3 with TRBJ1-6; D is ambiguous. Per germline, CDR1 SGHTA and CDR2 FQGTGA. The CDR3 runs to 15 residues. V lost 5 bases to trimming and J lost 7 bases, with 15 bases between them.

Written as DNA, the CDR3 is TGTGCCAGCAGTTACTCACGGACAGGGCAGGACAATGAGCAGTTCTTC. Its translation: CASSYSRTGQDNEQFF. The rearrangement uses TRBV6-2 or TRBV6-3 and TRBJ2-1; TRBD1 agrees at 8 bases. Per the germline V gene, CDR1 is MNHEY and CDR2 is SVGEGT. The CDR3 has 16 amino acids. J lost 5 bases, V lost 0 bases, and 6 bases had no gene match.

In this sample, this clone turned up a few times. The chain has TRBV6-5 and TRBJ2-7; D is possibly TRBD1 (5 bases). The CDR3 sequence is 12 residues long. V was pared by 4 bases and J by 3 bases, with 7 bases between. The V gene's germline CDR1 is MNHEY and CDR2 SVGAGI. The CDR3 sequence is CASSSGIYEQYF. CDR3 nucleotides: TGTGCCAGCAGTTCAGGGATCTACGAGCAGTACTTC.

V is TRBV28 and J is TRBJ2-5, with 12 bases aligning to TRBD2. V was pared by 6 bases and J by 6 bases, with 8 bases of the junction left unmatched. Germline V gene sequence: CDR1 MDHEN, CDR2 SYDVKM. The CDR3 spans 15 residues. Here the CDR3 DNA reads TGTGCCAGCAGCCGCACTAGCGGGGGGTTTCAGACCCAGTACTTC. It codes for CASSRTSGGFQTQYF.

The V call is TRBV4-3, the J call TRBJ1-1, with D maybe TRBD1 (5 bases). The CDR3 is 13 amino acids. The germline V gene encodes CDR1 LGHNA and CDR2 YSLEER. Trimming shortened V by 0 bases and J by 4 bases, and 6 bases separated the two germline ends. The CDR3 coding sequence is TGCGCCAGCAGCCAAGAGCAGGGCACTGAAGCTTTCTTT. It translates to CASSQEQGTEAFF.

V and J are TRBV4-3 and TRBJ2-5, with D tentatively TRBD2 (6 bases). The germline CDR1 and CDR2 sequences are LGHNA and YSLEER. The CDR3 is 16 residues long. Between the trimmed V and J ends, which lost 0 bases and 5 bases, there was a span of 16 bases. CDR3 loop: CASSQEPAGYRETQYF. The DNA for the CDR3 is TGCGCCAGCAGCCAAGAACCAGCGGGCTATCGGGAGACCCAGTACTTC.

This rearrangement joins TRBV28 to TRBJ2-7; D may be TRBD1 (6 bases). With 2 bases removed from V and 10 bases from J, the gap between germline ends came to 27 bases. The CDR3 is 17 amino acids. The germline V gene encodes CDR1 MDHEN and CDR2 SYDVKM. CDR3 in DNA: TGTGCCAGCAGTTTAAGGGCCAGGGGAATTGAGGTCCCACCTCAGTACTTC. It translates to CASSLRARGIEVPPQYF.

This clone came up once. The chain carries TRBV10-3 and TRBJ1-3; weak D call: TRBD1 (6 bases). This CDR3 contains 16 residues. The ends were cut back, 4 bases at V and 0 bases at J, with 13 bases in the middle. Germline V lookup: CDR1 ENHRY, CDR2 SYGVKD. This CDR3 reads CAISGRQESSGNTIYF. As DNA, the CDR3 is TGTGCCATCAGTGGCAGACAGGAGAGCTCTGGAAACACCATATATTTT.